A selection of T cell receptor beta chains follows, all from one sample in a study of cytomegalovirus exposure and HLA in healthy donors. Repertoires were generated with immunoSEQ multiplex PCR, while TCRdb's copy carries only in-frame clones and drops some. The sample yields approximately 120,000 clones, around nine tenths seen once. Sample: PBMCs. The receptors shown here come from a woman between 18 and 30 years old in good health and CMV-seronegative. CDR3s include the opening cysteine and the closing phenylalanine or tryptophan. A D gene is named only where the DNA matches it firmly. Size tells how often a clone was seen (once, few, many) or the class of an expanded clone, and some rows leave it out.

J	size	V	D	CDR3	DNA
TRBJ1-5	once	TRBV27	NA	CASSFRGINQPQHF	TGTGCCAGCAGTTTCCGGGGAATTAATCAGCCCCAGCATTTT
TRBJ2-7	NA	TRBV6-8	NA	CASSYSRSGLGYEQYF	TGTGCCAGCAGTTACTCGAGAAGCGGACTGGGCTACGAGCAGTACTTC
TRBJ2-2	NA	TRBV6-5	NA	CASSYYDRANTGELFF	TGTGCCAGCAGTTACTACGACAGAGCGAACACCGGGGAGCTGTTTTTT
TRBJ2-1	NA	TRBV5-1	TRBD2	CASRSSGSYNEQFF	TGCGCCAGCAGGTCTAGCGGTTCCTACAATGAGCAGTTCTTC
TRBJ2-2	NA	TRBV28	TRBD2	CASSLTTSGRRTGELFF	TGTGCCAGCAGTTTGACGACTAGCGGGAGGCGAACCGGGGAGCTGTTTTTT
TRBJ2-3	NA	TRBV5-1	TRBD1	CASSLGQGDSNTQYF	TGCGCCAGCAGCTTGGGGCAGGGGGACAGCAATACGCAGTATTTT
TRBJ2-1	NA	TRBV5-1	TRBD1	CASSLVGGFNNEQFF	TGCGCCAGCAGCTTGGTAGGGGGCTTTAACAATGAGCAGTTCTTC
TRBJ2-4	NA	TRBV18	TRBD2	CASSPSGGAKNIQYF	TGTGCCAGCTCACCTTCGGGGGGGGCCAAAAACATTCAGTACTTC
TRBJ2-1	NA	TRBV7-8	NA	CASTTGGFRDEQFF	TGTGCCAGCACGACTGGAGGTTTCCGGGATGAGCAGTTCTTC
TRBJ2-2	NA	TRBV13	TRBD2	CASSFGLAAGELFF	TGTGCCAGCAGCTTTGGACTAGCGGCCGGGGAGCTGTTTTTT
TRBJ1-5	NA	TRBV7-7	TRBD1	CASSQDRDGQPQHF	TGTGCTAGCAGCCAAGACAGGGATGGTCAGCCCCAGCATTTT
TRBJ1-2	NA	TRBV6-5	NA	CASSYEGDGGYTF	TGTGCCAGCAGTTACGAGGGGGATGGAGGCTACACCTTC
TRBJ2-1	NA	TRBV5-5	TRBD2	CASSLATSASYNEQFF	TGTGCCAGCAGCTTGGCGACTAGCGCCTCCTACAATGAGCAGTTCTTC
TRBJ2-4	NA	TRBV30	TRBD2	CAWSSGRGAKNIQYF	TGTGCCTGGAGTAGCGGGAGGGGAGCCAAAAACATTCAGTACTTC
TRBJ2-4	NA	TRBV13	NA	CASSPGEGSTKNIQYF	TGTGCCAGCAGCCCGGGCGAGGGATCAACCAAAAACATTCAGTACTTC
TRBJ2-7	NA	TRBV6-1	TRBD2	CASSETSGSLDEQYF	TGTGCCAGCAGTGAAACTAGCGGGAGTCTCGACGAGCAGTACTTC
TRBJ2-7	NA	TRBV28	TRBD2	CASGLLDGGRGNEQYF	TGTGCCAGCGGATTGCTAGATGGCGGGAGAGGCAACGAGCAGTACTTC
TRBJ2-6	NA	TRBV11-2	NA	CASRLSGANVLTF	TGTGCCAGCAGGCTATCCGGGGCCAACGTCCTGACTTTC
TRBJ1-5	NA	TRBV7-7	TRBD1	CASSPRQGRGNQPQHF	TGTGCTAGCAGCCCGAGACAGGGGCGAGGCAATCAGCCCCAGCATTTT
TRBJ1-1	NA	TRBV11-2	TRBD1	CASSLGTGITEAFF	TGTGCCAGCAGCTTAGGGACAGGGATCACTGAAGCTTTCTTT
TRBJ2-7	NA	TRBV28	NA	CASSLLGPVALTYEQYF	TGTGCCAGCAGTTTGTTGGGCCCGGTGGCTCTAACCTACGAGCAGTACTTC
TRBJ1-2	NA	TRBV2	TRBD1	CASSLVSGQGDYGYTF	TGTGCCAGCAGTTTGGTTTCGGGACAGGGAGACTATGGCTACACCTTC
TRBJ2-1	NA	TRBV5-4	TRBD2	CASSPRTSHEQFF	TGTGCCAGCAGCCCAAGGACTAGTCATGAGCAGTTCTTC
TRBJ2-1	once	TRBV7-6	NA	CASSEGGGPFEQFF	TGTGCCAGCAGCGAGGGGGGAGGGCCCTTTGAGCAGTTCTTC
TRBJ2-3	NA	TRBV5-4	TRBD1	CASSLALTGNTQYF	TGTGCCAGCAGCTTGGCCCTGACAGGGAACACGCAGTATTTT
TRBJ1-1	NA	TRBV29-1	TRBD1	CSVESDRVLNTEAFF	TGCAGCGTTGAGTCCGACAGGGTTCTCAACACTGAAGCTTTCTTT
TRBJ2-5	NA	TRBV7-9	NA	CASSLDSSKETQYF	TGTGCCAGCAGTTTAGACAGCTCCAAAGAGACCCAGTACTTC
TRBJ2-1	once	TRBV11-2	TRBD2	CASSLAGYEQFF	TGTGCCAGCAGTTTAGCGGGGTATGAGCAGTTCTTC
TRBJ1-4	NA	TRBV27	TRBD1	CASSPRTGGNEKLFF	TGTGCCAGCAGCCCACGGACAGGGGGGAATGAAAAACTGTTTTTT
TRBJ2-5	NA	TRBV28	TRBD2	CASSFFSGSQETQYF	TGTGCCAGCAGCTTCTTTAGCGGGAGCCAAGAGACCCAGTACTTC
TRBJ2-7	NA	TRBV7-9	NA	CASRARGASYEQYF	TGTGCCAGCAGGGCCAGGGGAGCGTCCTACGAGCAGTACTTC
TRBJ2-2	NA	TRBV9	TRBD1	CASSSGQGGELFF	TGTGCCAGCAGCTCAGGACAGGGCGGGGAGCTGTTTTTT
TRBJ2-5	NA	TRBV11-2	TRBD1	CASSLSGTGGQETQYF	TGTGCCAGCAGCCTATCCGGGACAGGGGGCCAAGAGACCCAGTACTTC
TRBJ2-5	NA	TRBV2	NA	CASSEIQVVTETQYF	TGTGCCAGCAGTGAAATTCAGGTGGTGACAGAGACCCAGTACTTC
TRBJ2-7	NA	TRBV5-6	NA	CASHRGYEQYF	TGTGCCAGCCATCGGGGCTACGAGCAGTACTTC
TRBJ2-7	NA	TRBV2	NA	CASSEGELADEQYF	TGTGCCAGCAGTGAAGGGGAACTAGCAGACGAGCAGTACTTC
TRBJ2-5	NA	TRBV13	NA	CASSLPPGGETQYF	TGTGCCAGCAGCTTACCTCCGGGCGGGGAGACCCAGTACTTC
TRBJ1-1	NA	TRBV29-1	NA	CSVPGTEAFF	TGCAGCGTCCCGGGCACTGAAGCTTTCTTT
TRBJ2-2	NA	TRBV9	TRBD1	CASSATTGVTGELFF	TGTGCCAGCAGCGCCACGACAGGGGTTACCGGGGAGCTGTTTTTT
TRBJ1-2	NA	TRBV4-1	TRBD1	CASSQDASGGYYGYTF	TGCGCCAGCAGCCAAGATGCCTCAGGGGGATACTATGGCTACACCTTC
TRBJ2-2	NA	TRBV28	TRBD2	CACMSASGWPGELFF	TGTGCCTGCATGAGCGCTAGCGGCTGGCCCGGGGAGCTGTTTTTT
TRBJ2-7	NA	TRBV28	TRBD2	CASSFGGRGREQYF	TGTGCCAGCAGTTTCGGCGGGAGAGGGAGGGAGCAGTACTTC
TRBJ2-7	NA	TRBV19	TRBD1	CASSIEDQGVYEQYF	TGTGCCAGTAGTATAGAGGATCAGGGGGTCTACGAGCAGTACTTC
TRBJ2-1	NA	TRBV5-6	TRBD1	CASSPGMGQYNEQFF	TGTGCCAGCAGCCCCGGAATGGGACAGTACAATGAGCAGTTCTTC
TRBJ1-1	NA	TRBV19	NA	CASRDNTEAFF	TGTGCCAGCAGGGATAACACTGAAGCTTTCTTT
TRBJ2-7	NA	TRBV7-3	NA	CASSLSPALGPYEQYF	TGTGCCAGCAGCTTAAGTCCTGCGCTGGGGCCCTACGAGCAGTACTTC
TRBJ2-1	NA	TRBV11-3	TRBD2	CASSRGTSGRNEQFF	TGTGCCAGCAGCCGCGGGACTAGCGGGAGGAATGAGCAGTTCTTC
TRBJ2-1	NA	TRBV4-1	TRBD2	CASSHVPAGVNEQFF	TGCGCCAGCAGCCACGTTCCAGCGGGAGTTAATGAGCAGTTCTTC
TRBJ2-2	NA	TRBV7-8	NA	CASSLSFGLTNTGELFF	TGTGCCAGCAGCTTAAGTTTCGGTCTAACGAACACCGGGGAGCTGTTTTTT
TRBJ2-2	NA	TRBV21-1	NA	CASGLAGEGGGELFF	TGTGCCAGCGGACTAGCGGGAGAAGGTGGCGGGGAGCTGTTTTTT
TRBJ1-2	few	TRBV7-9	NA	CASSFGENTF	TGTGCCAGCAGCTTCGGTGAAAACACCTTC
TRBJ2-1	NA	TRBV2	NA	CASRGGSSYNEQFF	TGTGCCAGCAGAGGCGGCAGCTCCTACAATGAGCAGTTCTTC
TRBJ1-3	NA	TRBV6-6	NA	CASSRTGTPQTNTIYF	TGTGCCAGCAGCCGGACCGGGACTCCCCAGACGAACACCATATATTTT
TRBJ1-2	NA	TRBV29-1	TRBD1	CSVATGPNYGYTF	TGCAGCGTTGCGACAGGGCCTAACTATGGCTACACCTTC
TRBJ2-7	few	TRBV28	NA	CASSHYARDEQYF	TGTGCCAGCAGCCATTACGCCCGCGACGAGCAGTACTTC
TRBJ1-1	NA	TRBV29-1	TRBD1	CSVGTGVSNTEAFF	TGCAGCGTTGGGACAGGGGTGTCGAACACTGAAGCTTTCTTT
TRBJ2-1	NA	TRBV6-5	NA	CASRLTAYNEQFF	TGTGCCAGCAGACTGACAGCGTACAATGAGCAGTTCTTC
TRBJ1-1	NA	TRBV6-6	TRBD1	CASRDRDAGGNTEAFF	TGTGCCAGCAGAGACAGGGACGCTGGGGGGAACACTGAAGCTTTCTTT
TRBJ1-2	once	TRBV5-4	TRBD1	CASSSGTGSYYGYTF	TGTGCCAGCAGCTCGGGGACAGGGAGTTACTATGGCTACACCTTC
TRBJ2-3	NA	TRBV11-2	TRBD1	CASSLNRGRDTQYF	TGTGCCAGCAGCTTAAACAGGGGGCGAGATACGCAGTATTTT